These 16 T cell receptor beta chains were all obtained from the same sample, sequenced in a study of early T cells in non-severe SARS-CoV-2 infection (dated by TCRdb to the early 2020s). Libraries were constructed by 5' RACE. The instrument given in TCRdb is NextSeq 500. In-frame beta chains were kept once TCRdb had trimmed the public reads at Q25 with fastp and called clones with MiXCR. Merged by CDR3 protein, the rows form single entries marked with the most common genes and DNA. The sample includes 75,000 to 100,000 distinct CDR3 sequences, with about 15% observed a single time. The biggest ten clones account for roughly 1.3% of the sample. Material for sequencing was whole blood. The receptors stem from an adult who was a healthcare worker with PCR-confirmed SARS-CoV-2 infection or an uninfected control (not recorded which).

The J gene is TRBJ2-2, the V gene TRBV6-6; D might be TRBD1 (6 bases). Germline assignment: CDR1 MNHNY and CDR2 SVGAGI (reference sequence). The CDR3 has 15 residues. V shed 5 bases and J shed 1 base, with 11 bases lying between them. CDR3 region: CASSHSGVNTGELFF. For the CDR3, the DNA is TGTGCCAGCAGTCATTCAGGGGTGAACACCGGGGAGCTGTTTTTT.

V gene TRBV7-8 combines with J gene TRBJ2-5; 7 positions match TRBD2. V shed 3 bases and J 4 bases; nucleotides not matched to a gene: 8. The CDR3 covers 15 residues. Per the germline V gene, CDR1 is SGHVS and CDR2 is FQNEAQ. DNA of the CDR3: TGTGCCAGCAGCTTCGAGGGAGGGCTAAGAGAGACCCAGTACTTC. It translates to CASSFEGGLRETQYF.

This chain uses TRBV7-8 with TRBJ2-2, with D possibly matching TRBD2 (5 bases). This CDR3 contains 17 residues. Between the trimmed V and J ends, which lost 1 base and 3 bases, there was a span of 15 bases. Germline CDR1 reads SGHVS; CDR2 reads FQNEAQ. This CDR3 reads CASSLEATGGYTGELFF. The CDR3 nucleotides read TGTGCCAGCAGCTTAGAGGCGACTGGCGGGTACACCGGGGAGCTGTTTTTT.

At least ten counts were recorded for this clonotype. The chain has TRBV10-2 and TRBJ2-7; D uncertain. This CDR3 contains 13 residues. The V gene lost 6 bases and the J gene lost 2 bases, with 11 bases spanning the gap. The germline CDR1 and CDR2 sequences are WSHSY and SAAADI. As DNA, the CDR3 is TGCGCCAGCAGGGACGGTATCACCTACGAGCAGTACTTC. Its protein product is CASRDGITYEQYF.

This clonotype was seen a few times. The DNA for the CDR3 is TGTGCCAGCAGTGGAGCCCCTAACTATGGCTACACCTTC. The encoded protein is CASSGAPNYGYTF. The chain joins TRBV25-1 to TRBJ1-2; D uncertain. The germline V gene has CDR1 MGHDK and CDR2 SYGVNS. V lost 4 bases and J 0 bases, leaving 6 bases between the germline ends. The CDR3 loop spans 13 amino acids.

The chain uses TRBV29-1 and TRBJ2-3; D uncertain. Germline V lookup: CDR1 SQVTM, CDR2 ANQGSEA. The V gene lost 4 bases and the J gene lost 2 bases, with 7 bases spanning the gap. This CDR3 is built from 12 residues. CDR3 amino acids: CSVGLDTDTQYF. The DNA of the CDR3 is TGCAGCGTTGGATTAGACACAGATACGCAGTATTTT.

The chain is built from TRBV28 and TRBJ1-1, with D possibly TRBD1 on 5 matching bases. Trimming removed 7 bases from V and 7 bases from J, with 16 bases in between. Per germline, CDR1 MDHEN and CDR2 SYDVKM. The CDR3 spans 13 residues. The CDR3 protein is CASKNRDPREAFF. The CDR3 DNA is TGTGCCAGCAAGAACCGGGACCCCCGTGAAGCTTTCTTT.

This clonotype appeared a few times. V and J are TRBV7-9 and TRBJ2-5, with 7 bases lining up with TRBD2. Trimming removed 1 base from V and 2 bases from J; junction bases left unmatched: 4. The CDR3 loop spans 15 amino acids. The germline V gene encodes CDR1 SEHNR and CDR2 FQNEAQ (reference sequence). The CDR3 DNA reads TGTGCCAGCAGCTTAGTACTAGCGTTACAAGAGACCCAGTACTTC. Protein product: CASSLVLALQETQYF.

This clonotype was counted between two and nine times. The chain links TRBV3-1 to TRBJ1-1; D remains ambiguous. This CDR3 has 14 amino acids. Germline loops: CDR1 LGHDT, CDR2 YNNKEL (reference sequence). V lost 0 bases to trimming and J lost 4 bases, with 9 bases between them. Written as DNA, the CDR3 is TGTGCCAGCAGCCAAGAGGCGATGGGCACTGAAGCTTTCTTT. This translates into CASSQEAMGTEAFF.

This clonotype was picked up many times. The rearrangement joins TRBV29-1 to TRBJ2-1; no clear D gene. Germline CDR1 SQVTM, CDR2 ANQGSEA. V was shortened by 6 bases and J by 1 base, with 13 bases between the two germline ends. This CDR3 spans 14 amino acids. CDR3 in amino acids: CSVSDQTSYNEQFF. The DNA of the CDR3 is TGCAGCGTCTCGGATCAAACTTCCTACAATGAGCAGTTCTTC.

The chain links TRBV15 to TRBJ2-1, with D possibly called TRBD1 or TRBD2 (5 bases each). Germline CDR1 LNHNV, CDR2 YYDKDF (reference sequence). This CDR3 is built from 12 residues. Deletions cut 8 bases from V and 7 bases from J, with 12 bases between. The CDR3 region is CATAGDDNEQFF. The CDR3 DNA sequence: TGTGCCACCGCCGGGGACGATAATGAGCAGTTCTTC.

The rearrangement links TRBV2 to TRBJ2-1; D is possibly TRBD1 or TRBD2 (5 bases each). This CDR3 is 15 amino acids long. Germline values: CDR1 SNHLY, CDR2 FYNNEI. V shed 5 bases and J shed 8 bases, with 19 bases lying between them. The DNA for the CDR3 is TGTGCCAGCAGTTCTATCCGGGACCCTCCGGATGAGCAGTTCTTC. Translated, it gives CASSSIRDPPDEQFF.

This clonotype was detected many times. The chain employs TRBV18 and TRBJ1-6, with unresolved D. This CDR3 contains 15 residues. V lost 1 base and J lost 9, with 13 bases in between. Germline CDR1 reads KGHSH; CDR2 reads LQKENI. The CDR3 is CASSPHGIRGSPLHF. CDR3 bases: TGTGCCAGCTCACCACACGGGATTCGTGGTTCACCCCTCCACTTT. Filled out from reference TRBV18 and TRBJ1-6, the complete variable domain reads NAGVMQNPRHLVRRRGQEARLRCSPMKGHSHVYWYRQLPEEGLKFMVYLQKENIIDESGMPKERFSAEFPKEGPSILRIQQVVRGDSAAYFCASSPHGIRGSPLHFGNGTRLTVT.

CDR3 protein: CASSGGYNQPQHF. DNA of the CDR3: TGTGCCAGCTCAGGGGGCTACAATCAGCCCCAGCATTTT. The chain employs TRBV18 and TRBJ1-5; a weak D match, TRBD1 (6 bases). Deletions cut 5 bases from V and 3 bases from J, with 8 bases between. The CDR3 runs to 13 residues. Germline loops: CDR1 KGHSH, CDR2 LQKENI. Using reference TRBV18 and TRBJ1-5 for the parts outside the CDR3, the full variable domain is NAGVMQNPRHLVRRRGQEARLRCSPMKGHSHVYWYRQLPEEGLKFMVYLQKENIIDESGMPKERFSAEFPKEGPSILRIQQVVRGDSAAYFCASSGGYNQPQHFGDGTRLSIL.

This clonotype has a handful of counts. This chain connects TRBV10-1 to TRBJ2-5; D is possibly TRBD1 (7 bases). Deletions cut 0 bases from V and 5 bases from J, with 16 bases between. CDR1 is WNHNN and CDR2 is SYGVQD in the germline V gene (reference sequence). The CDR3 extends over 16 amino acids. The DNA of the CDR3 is TGCGCCAGCAGTGAGTCTCCCATCAGGGGGGTGGAGACCCAGTACTTC. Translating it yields CASSESPIRGVETQYF.

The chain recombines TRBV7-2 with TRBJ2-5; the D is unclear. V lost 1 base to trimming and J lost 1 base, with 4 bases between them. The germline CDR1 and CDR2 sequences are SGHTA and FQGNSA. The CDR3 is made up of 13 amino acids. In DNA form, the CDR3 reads TGTGCCAGCAGCTTAGGCTTCCAAGAGACCCAGTACTTC. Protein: CASSLGFQETQYF.